The 28 T cell receptor beta chains presented below share a single source sample, sequenced in a study of blood T cell repertoires in COVID-19. The method was immunoSEQ multiplex PCR; TCRdb's version includes in-frame clones alone and lacks a portion of them. This table has just over 60,000 clones, 80% to 85% appearing once. The sample was peripheral blood. Receptor source: a young man with COVID-19, enrolled during active disease.

V is TRBV7-8 and J is TRBJ2-3; 8 nucleotides agree with TRBD2. The CDR3 is made up of 16 amino acids. V lost 5 bases, J lost 8 bases, and 15 bases stayed unmatched. The V gene's germline CDR1 is SGHVS and CDR2 FQNEAQ. The CDR3 coding sequence is TGTGCCAGCAGCCCTCTCGGGGGGGCGGGCCAAGGTACGCAGTATTTT. As protein: CASSPLGGAGQGTQYF.

This clone was counted a few times. Other DNA sequences in the sample encode the same CDR3. CDR3 sequence reads: CASSQVPAEAFF. In nucleotides, the CDR3 is TGCGCCAGCAGCCAAGTTCCAGCTGAAGCTTTCTTT. This chain uses TRBV4-3 with TRBJ1-1; the D is unclear. Germline loops: CDR1 LGHNA, CDR2 YSLEER. V lost 1 base, J lost 6 bases, and 6 bases lay in between. There are 12 residues in the CDR3.

The chain links TRBV2 to TRBJ2-3; 13 nucleotides agree with TRBD2. From germline, CDR1 is SNHLY and CDR2 FYNNEI. CDR3 length: 15 amino acids. The junction had 2 bases not matched to a gene; V was cut back by 6 bases and J by 2 bases. Here the CDR3 DNA reads TGTGCCAGCAGCGGGACTAGCGGGACCACAGATACGCAGTATTTT. Residues: CASSGTSGTTDTQYF.

The rearrangement uses TRBV4-1 and TRBJ2-6, with a possible D match to TRBD1 (5 bases). The CDR3 consists of 17 residues. Trimming pared 11 bases from V and 4 bases from J, leaving 24 bases between. CDR1 and CDR2 (germline): MGHRA, YSYEKL. CDR3 residues: CAGADTVSTLGANVLTF. As DNA, the CDR3 is TGCGCCGGGGCAGACACCGTCTCCACTCTGGGGGCCAACGTCCTGACTTTC.

The chain is built from TRBV4-1 and TRBJ1-1; unclear D gene. The germline gives CDR1 MGHRA, CDR2 YSYEKL. The V end was cut by 4 bases, the J end by 3 bases, with 9 bases between. The CDR3 spans 13 residues. The CDR3 is CASSPLPYTEAFF. CDR3 DNA sequence: TGCGCCAGCAGCCCCCTCCCCTACACTGAAGCTTTCTTT.

The chain recombines TRBV4-2 with TRBJ2-3; 9 bases are a match to TRBD1. Germline loops: CDR1 LGHNA, CDR2 YNFKEQ. With 1 base clipped from V and 1 base from J, the junction kept 0 bases outside the gene matches. CDR3 length: 15 residues. The CDR3 region has the DNA TGTGCCAGCAGCCAAGGGACAGGGGGCACAGATACGCAGTATTTT. This sequence encodes CASSQGTGGTDTQYF.

This rearrangement joins TRBV6-6 to TRBJ2-1, with 8 positions matching TRBD1. V was clipped by 5 bases and J by 6 bases; unmatched bases: 6. Germline-derived CDR1 and CDR2 are MNHNY and SVGAGI (reference sequence). This CDR3 is built from 14 residues. CDR3: CASSVTGVGNEQFF. The CDR3, as DNA: TGTGCCAGCAGTGTGACAGGGGTCGGCAATGAGCAGTTCTTC.

This chain joins TRBV20-1 and TRBJ1-2, with a tentative D call TRBD1 (5 bases). The CDR3 runs 14 residues. Trimming took 3 bases from V and 5 from J, leaving 16 bases between them. Germline-derived CDR1 and CDR2 are DFQATT and SNEGSKA (reference sequence). The CDR3 coding sequence is TGCAGTGCTAGTCAAGGGGAAAGTGGGTATGGCTACACCTTC. Protein: CSASQGESGYGYTF.

The chain carries TRBV12-5 and TRBJ2-2; 11 positions match TRBD1. Per germline, CDR1 LGHNT and CDR2 FRNRAP. The CDR3 sequence is 19 residues long. The V segment lost 6 bases and the J segment 3 bases; nucleotides outside the gene matches: 15. CDR3 residues: CASGIRIVGTGGYTGELFF. The CDR3 region has the DNA TGTGCTAGTGGGATCAGGATTGTGGGGACAGGGGGATACACCGGGGAGCTGTTTTTT.

V is TRBV18 and J is TRBJ1-1, with 9 bases lining up with TRBD1. The CDR3 sequence is 16 residues long. Germline lookup yields CDR1 KGHSH and CDR2 LQKENI. The ends lost 6 bases at V and 1 base at J; junction bases unmatched: 9. CDR3 in DNA: TGTGCCAGCTCGAAGAGGACAGGGGAGACGAACACTGAAGCTTTCTTT. Translated, it gives CASSKRTGETNTEAFF.

CDR3 bases: TGTGCCAGCAGCTGGGGGACAGGGTCATACGTAACGGCTGAAGCTTTCTTT. Translation: CASSWGTGSYVTAEAFF. The V gene is TRBV5-6, the J gene TRBJ1-1, with 9 bases aligning to TRBD1. CDR1 and CDR2 from the germline V gene are SGHDT and YYEEEE. The trim removed 3 bases at V and 6 bases at J, leaving 15 bases unmatched. The CDR3 has 17 amino acids.

The V gene is TRBV5-5, the J gene TRBJ1-1; D may be TRBD1 (6 bases). CDR1 is SGHKS and CDR2 is YYEKEE in the germline V gene (reference sequence). CDR3 length: 14 amino acids. V lost 6 bases, J lost 1 base, and 13 bases lay in between. This CDR3 reads CASTLIQGNTEAFF. The CDR3 DNA sequence: TGTGCCAGCACCCTGATACAGGGGAACACTGAAGCTTTCTTT.

A single count supports this clone. J is TRBJ2-3 and V is TRBV20-1; TRBD1 aligns across 7 bases. Per the germline V gene, CDR1 is DFQATT and CDR2 is SNEGSKA (reference sequence). This CDR3 is 11 amino acids long. V was pared by 0 bases and J by 9 bases, with 0 bases of the junction left unmatched. CDR3 region: CSARDRGTQYF. CDR3 nucleotide sequence: TGCAGTGCTAGAGACAGGGGGACGCAGTATTTT.

V and J are TRBV27 and TRBJ2-3; TRBD2 matches at 10 bases. CDR1 MNHEY and CDR2 SMNVEV come from the germline V gene (reference sequence). V trimming: 10 bases; J trimming: 2 bases; junction bases outside the gene matches: 12. The CDR3 is 16 residues long. CDR3 region: CATSRGSGGSTDTQYF. The CDR3 nucleotides read TGTGCCACCTCAAGGGGTAGCGGGGGGTCCACAGATACGCAGTATTTT.

The chain employs TRBV28 and TRBJ2-1, with D perhaps TRBD2 (6 bases). The V end lost 3 bases, the J end lost 4 bases, and 7 bases lay between the germline ends. Germline assignment: CDR1 MDHEN and CDR2 SYDVKM. The CDR3 has 13 amino acids. CDR3: CASSLGLYNEQFF. As DNA, the CDR3 is TGTGCCAGCAGTTTGGGACTGTACAATGAGCAGTTCTTC.

The V gene is TRBV11-2, the J gene TRBJ2-2; TRBD1 matches at 8 bases. The CDR3 runs 15 residues. Germline CDR1 SGHAT, CDR2 FQNNGV. V was clipped by 1 base and J by 4 bases; unmatched bases: 2. The CDR3 here is CASSLGTGTTGELFF. In nucleotides, the CDR3 is TGTGCCAGCAGCTTAGGGACAGGGACCACCGGGGAGCTGTTTTTT.

The chain uses TRBV18 and TRBJ1-3, with D possibly TRBD1 on 5 matching bases. CDR1 is KGHSH, CDR2 LQKENI, per germline. The CDR3 sequence is 16 residues long. Trimming shortened V by 0 bases and J by 0 bases, and 9 bases separated the two germline ends. CDR3 region: CASSPPSGGSGNTIYF. CDR3 in DNA: TGTGCCAGCTCACCACCGTCGGGGGGCTCTGGAAACACCATATATTTT.

The chain carries TRBV18 and TRBJ1-1; D possibly corresponds to TRBD1 (6 bases). The CDR3 spans 16 residues. Germline V gene lookup returns CDR1 KGHSH and CDR2 LQKENI. Trimming shortened V by 6 bases and J by 0 bases, and 17 bases separated the two germline ends. CDR3 coding DNA: TGTGCCAGCTCTCCTACCGGGACACCCATGAACACTGAAGCTTTCTTT. Translation: CASSPTGTPMNTEAFF.

This chain connects TRBV29-1 to TRBJ2-7; 8 nucleotides line up with TRBD2. CDR1 and CDR2 from the germline V gene are SQVTM and ANQGSEA. J was trimmed by 0 bases and V by 0 bases; bases with no gene match: 7. CDR3 size: 16 residues. The CDR3 loop reads CSVEDLGLGYSYEQYF. The CDR3 DNA reads as TGCAGCGTTGAAGATCTGGGACTAGGGTACTCCTACGAGCAGTACTTC.

In its sample, this clone was seen once. The junction differs from germline at one of its ends, possibly a read error. The chain combines TRBV7-2 with TRBJ2-7; 14 nucleotides agree with TRBD2. The CDR3 covers 14 residues. Germline V gene lookup returns CDR1 SGHTA and CDR2 FQGNSA. The CDR3 DNA follows: TGTGCCAGCAGCTTAGCGACTAGCGGGGGGGCTATGCACTTC. This translates into CASSLATSGGAMHF.

This clone was seen a single time. CDR3 loop: CAHPGFKTGTPNTGELFF. In nucleotides, the CDR3 is TGTGCCCATCCCGGGTTCAAAACAGGAACCCCGAACACCGGGGAGCTGTTTTTT. The rearrangement uses TRBV11-2 and TRBJ2-2; perhaps TRBD1 as D (5 bases). CDR3 length equals 18 residues. Trimming took 11 bases from V and 0 from J, leaving 25 bases between them. Germline CDR1 is SGHAT and CDR2 is FQNNGV.

The V gene is TRBV5-1, the J gene TRBJ2-1; weak D call: TRBD2 (5 bases). CDR3 length: 16 residues. Germline-derived CDR1 and CDR2 are SGHRS and YFSETQ. V lost 0 bases and J lost 4, with 14 bases in between. The CDR3 is CASSLGEGLGYNEQFF. The DNA of the CDR3 is TGCGCCAGCAGCTTGGGCGAGGGTCTCGGATACAATGAGCAGTTCTTC.

The chain has TRBV4-3 and TRBJ2-1, with 11 bases matching TRBD1. CDR3 length: 16 amino acids. J was trimmed by 3 bases and V by 3 bases; bases with no gene match: 4. Germline CDR1 reads LGHNA; CDR2 reads YSLEER. The CDR3 DNA follows: TGCGCCAGCAGCCAGGACAGGGGGCATCTCTACAATGAGCAGTTCTTC. Its protein product is CASSQDRGHLYNEQFF.

The rearrangement links TRBV5-6 to TRBJ2-2; 9 nucleotides agree with TRBD1. The J segment lost 9 bases and the V segment lost 3 bases, leaving 6 bases of the junction unmatched. The CDR3 totals 14 residues. In germline, CDR1 is SGHDT, CDR2 YYEEEE. The CDR3 spells CASSWVGQGRELFF. DNA of the CDR3: TGTGCCAGCAGCTGGGTGGGACAGGGACGGGAGCTGTTTTTT.

The gene calls are TRBV5-1 and TRBJ1-1, with a weak D call TRBD1 (5 bases). V shed 0 bases and J shed 10 bases, with 13 bases lying between them. This CDR3 contains 13 residues. Germline V gene sequence: CDR1 SGHRS, CDR2 YFSETQ. The CDR3 DNA is TGCGCCAGCAGCTTGGATAGGGCGGGGACAGCTTTCTTT. It is translated as CASSLDRAGTAFF.

The chain links TRBV7-8 to TRBJ1-4, with D perhaps matching TRBD1 (6 bases). The germline V and J ends were trimmed by 5 bases and 8 bases, with 9 bases remaining between them. The CDR3 sequence is 12 residues long. CDR1 is SGHVS, CDR2 FQNEAQ, per germline. In DNA, the CDR3 is TGTGCCAGCAGCACCGGACAGGAAAAACTGTTTTTT. Amino acids: CASSTGQEKLFF. The full variable domain, rest sourced from reference TRBV7-8 and TRBJ1-4, is GAGVSQSPRYKVAKRGQDVALRCDPISGHVSLFWYQQALGQGPEFLTYFQNEAQLDKSGLPSDRFFAERPEGSVSTLKIQRTQQEDSAVYLCASSTGQEKLFFGSGTQLSVL.

This chain joins TRBV7-6 and TRBJ1-6; D is uncertain. V was pared by 3 bases and J by 8 bases, with 20 bases between. The germline CDR1 and CDR2 sequences are SGHVS and FNYEAQ. This CDR3 has 17 amino acids. The CDR3 loop reads CASSLGLGRAGDSPLHF. In DNA, the CDR3 is TGTGCCAGCAGCTTGGGCCTCGGTAGGGCCGGGGATTCACCCCTCCACTTT.

The J gene is TRBJ2-5, the V gene TRBV19, with D possibly TRBD1 on 6 matching bases. The CDR3 totals 17 residues. Trimming removed 3 bases from V and 4 bases from J, with 21 bases in between. CDR1 and CDR2 (germline): LNHDA, SQIVND (reference sequence). The CDR3 DNA follows: TGTGCCAGTAGTATCTTCCCAAACTCGGCAGGGGTAGAGACCCAGTACTTC. Translation: CASSIFPNSAGVETQYF.